This TCR beta chain was sequenced during a study of cytomegalovirus exposure and HLA in healthy donors (dated by TCRdb to about 2017). With respect to the entire study: According to an earlier analysis of 587 of the donors, about 179 million T cells yielded some 110 million unique TCR beta sequences and around 300 Gb of sequence data. To study patterns of TCR occurrence, a later analysis re-analyzed previously published TCR beta repertoires from around 700 donors and added high-resolution HLA genotyping. To predict cytomegalovirus infection status, the study brought together high-throughput TCR immunosequencing, statistical association of individual TCRs with disease status, and machine learning. About 280 gigabases of sequencing data and around 88 million unique TCR sequences made up an early release that covered nearly 650 HLA-typed donors. Among under 450 genotyped donors of the cohort, an average of about 240,000 unique TCR beta nucleotide sequences were sequenced per donor, roughly 18% of them non-productive. A separate validation cohort of more than 100 different subjects was used in addition to the roughly 670-subject first cohort. The study was designed to test whether signatures of past pathogen exposure could be identified by cataloging public T cell receptors. Both class I and class II loci were covered by HLA typing, at four-digit resolution. A later genetic analysis took genome-wide SNP genotypes for 398 of the 666 donors and used that subset as a discovery cohort. Using immunosequencing, the study profiled T cell repertoires from about 650 subjects and related those repertoires to cytomegalovirus serostatus. Among the roughly 390 genotyped donors, around 81% belonged to the genetic ancestry cluster associated with self-reported Caucasian donors. Every discovery cohort repertoire had been produced on one sequencing platform. In the later analysis, no new phenotypic data were used to find candidate immune exposures; instead, reliance was placed on TCR beta sequences and their occurrence across donors. About 5 DR-DQ haplotypes were handled as single units for association and clustering, since linkage in the cohort was strong. To decide whether each TCR beta V gene segment behaved as functional or pseudogenic, an earlier analysis of some 600 of the donors relied on high-throughput TCR beta sequencing. The number of donors typed differed by locus, with about 620-630 for A, B, C, DRB1 and DQB1, roughly 520 for DQA1, some 570 for DPA1, and around 430 for DPB1. Donor age, sex, ethnicity and CMV serostatus were compiled together with the repertoire data.

Comment on this clone: It has no known antigen specificity. No much larger clonotype is one base removed from it; base qualities were not supplied.

The germline V gene provides CDR1 ENHRY and CDR2 SYGVKD. Its CDR3 holds 12 amino acids, cysteine through phenylalanine. Just CDR3 DNA is preserved here, 36 bases in frame from base 1. Relative to germline, V is 0 bases shorter and J is 6 bases shorter, with 5 bases between their ends. Library creation used the immunoSEQ multiplex PCR assay. For the multiplex PCR, a mixture combining 60 forward primers for TCR Vbeta segments and 13 reverse primers for TCR Jbeta segments was used. The CDR3 region of rearranged TCR beta genes was amplified from genomic DNA by a multiplex PCR assay. The amplified TCR beta libraries were sequenced on the Illumina HiSeq System as 87-base-pair reads. As for the original processing: In a later analysis, tens of millions of unique TCR beta chains were counted across the 500 to 850 repertoires, and roughly 10 million of these chains were shared by at least two donors. To remove PCR and sequencing errors, raw reads were error-corrected and collapsed into unique sequences using a nearest-neighbor algorithm that merged closely related sequences. To assign V, D and J gene segments, CDR3 sequences were aligned to IMGT reference sequences. For a sequence to be retained, a match of at least six nucleotides was required to both a V gene segment and a J gene segment. A rearrangement was called productive if the CDR3 had no stop codons and remained in frame with V and J, and every other rearrangement was called non-productive. CDR3 was defined by IMGT convention, running from the second conserved V-encoded cysteine to the conserved J-encoded phenylalanine. In an earlier analysis of just under 600 of the donors, sequences lacking an unambiguous match to a single V gene segment were excluded. In an earlier analysis of approximately 550 of the donors, V segments were called functional above 56.7% productive rearrangements and were called segregating when the between-donor standard deviation exceeded 5%. A statistical classification framework was developed to diagnose cytomegalovirus status using the catalog of TCR beta chain sequences. V and J gene assignment, in a later analysis, came from comparing TCR nucleotide sequences with IMGT/GENE-DB human TR gene sequences. A later analysis assigned CDR3 sequences and most-parsimonious VDJ recombination scenarios with the TCRdist pipeline. In a later analysis, every TCR beta chain was defined by the combination of its CDR3 amino acid sequence and its V-gene family, and reads without a unique V-gene family were dropped. In a later analysis, around 600 highly shared, low-generation-probability nucleotide sequences were removed to address suspected cross-contamination and a sequencing artifact. For each public chain, a later analysis derived a clonal expansion index from normalized ranks of inferred template counts within each repertoire. Generation probabilities in a later analysis came from a VDJ recombination model fitted to out-of-frame rearrangements, and those results were checked against IGoR. In a later analysis, TCR-TCR, TCR-HLA and TCR-CMV co-occurrence was scored with hypergeometric tests, and a repertoire-size bias correction was applied to TCR pairs. In a later analysis, false discovery rates were estimated by permuting HLA or CMV assignments 20 times. In a later analysis, co-occurring TCRs were grouped with DBSCAN, and TCRdist sequence similarity was added when clustering was performed within HLA-allele-positive subsets. Repertoires with fewer than 30,000 or more than 120,000 public chains were left out of co-occurrence clustering, as were a handful of repertoires with anomalous nucleotide sharing. TCRdb provides this immuneACCESS table in a form limited to in-frame rearrangements. Some clones are lacking; in checked studies, under half of them reflect an unresolved V gene, and why the rest are absent is not known. V and J calls and clone size are copied from that table; D and trimming were computed from the DNA. This sample holds 90,000 to 120,000 clones; around 73% were observed only once. Around 7.8% of the sample is taken by the ten largest.

The cohort consisted of fewer than 700 healthy bone marrow donors. At the time of sampling, all cohort members were nominally healthy, though unrecorded immune exposures were likely present. The donor was CMV seronegative and belonged to the group of 352 seronegative cohort members. A peripheral blood sample was provided by each donor, and peripheral blood mononuclear cells were used for TCR beta sequencing. The Qiagen DNeasy Blood Extraction Kit was used to extract genomic DNA from the blood cell samples. Paper-wide results and their limitations: Sequencing depth was assumed to be roughly uniform across donors in the presence/absence analyses, though that assumption may not hold. Correlated functional status among segregating V segments might be attributable to linkage disequilibrium, but an unknown experimental factor could not be ruled out. The earlier analysis of almost 600 of the donors excluded 15 to 20 rarely observed V segments, including chromosome 9 orphons, because counts were too low. The cohort was sequenced for TCR beta chains only, and without alpha or paired-chain data the features that could be detected were limited. A later analysis found that most CMV-associated TCR beta chains appeared HLA-restricted, with HLA associations seemingly driven largely by CMV exposure. A cluster of highly shared sequence variants was judged likely to be a technical artifact of the sequencing pipeline. The authors suggested that the approach could potentially be generalized to other disease states and immunological phenotypes. In vitro tests confirmed that a few of the cytomegalovirus-associated TCR beta chains recognize cytomegalovirus antigens. In a later analysis, the rate of TCR association differed among HLA loci, with DRB1 alleles having the most associated TCRs and HLA-C alleles having the fewest. At a false discovery rate of 0.05, a later analysis linked fewer than 20,000 TCR beta sequences to specific HLA alleles. Because HLA typing was missing for some donors at each locus, association tests included only the typed subset. A further reported finding was that TCR beta sequences accurately predicted the HLA-A and HLA-B alleles for most subjects in the first cohort. Assigning TCR associations to individual alleles was difficult when HLA alleles, especially DR and DQ, strongly co-occurred. CMV serostatus was the only immune exposure information available for the cohort. Because the 87-base-pair reads could not distinguish some IMGT-functional V segments, including TRBV6-2 and TRBV6-3, those segments were excluded. An association between a missense DCLRE1C variant and V-gene and J-gene trimming of TCR beta chains was found in a later genetic analysis and replicated in an independent cohort. According to a later genetic analysis, donors in an Asian-associated ancestry cluster had fewer N-insertions in productive TCRs than the roughly 670-donor mean. In a later analysis, HLA-associated TCR beta chains were found to be more clonally expanded and to have lower generation probabilities than equally common non-associated chains. A total of 164 TCR beta chains were listed by the study as associated with cytomegalovirus. Most TCR sequences were seen in very few donors, while some public TCRs were found in many individuals. Broadly in line with IMGT annotations, most TCR beta V segments showed up in productive rearrangements about 87% or about 30% of the time in an earlier analysis of approximately 640 of the donors. In a later analysis, several top co-occurrence clusters were reported to appear linked to parvovirus B19, influenza, CMV and Epstein-Barr virus. Cytomegalovirus status was reported to be diagnosed by the classifier with high specificity and sensitivity in both the original and validation cohorts.

This chain is built from TRBV10-3 and TRBJ1-2; confidence is insufficient to name the D gene. Sequenced material: PBMCs. The clonotype was recovered from a man aged 25 to 40 in good health and CMV-seronegative. The DNA sequence is as follows: TGTGCCATCAGTGAGTCCCAAAATGGCTACACCTTC. Its protein reads: CAISESQNGYTF.